One sample yielded the 20 T cell receptor beta chains listed below, sequenced in a study of blood T cell repertoires in COVID-19. The protocol was immunoSEQ multiplex PCR, while the TCRdb copy is restricted to in-frame clones and leaves out a portion. The repertoire includes approximately 300,000 clones, 75% to 90% of them detected once, and roughly 5.2% sits in the top ten. Sequencing was performed on PBMCs or T cells enriched from blood (not recorded which). These TCRs come from a man aged 60 to 69 who had recovered from COVID-19.

V gene TRBV7-2 combines with J gene TRBJ2-1; 9 bases line up with TRBD1. The germline V gene encodes CDR1 SGHTA and CDR2 FQGNSA. Trimming removed 5 bases from V and 6 bases from J; junction bases left unmatched: 5. The CDR3 totals 14 residues. CDR3 nucleotides: TGTGCCAGCAGCCCGGGACAGGGCCTCAATGAGCAGTTCTTC. Protein sequence: CASSPGQGLNEQFF. Full variable domain (missing parts from reference TRBV7-2 and TRBJ2-1): GAGVSQSPSNKVTEKGKDVELRCDPISGHTALYWYRQSLGQGLEFLIYFQGNSAPDKSGLPSDRFSAERTGGSVSTLTIQRTQQEDSAVYLCASSPGQGLNEQFFGPGTRLTVL.

V and J are TRBV5-5 and TRBJ2-7; D possibly corresponds to TRBD1 (5 bases). Trimming removed 2 bases at V and 3 bases at J, with 15 bases between. CDR1 SGHKS and CDR2 YYEKEE come from the germline V gene (reference sequence). CDR3 length equals 15 residues. CDR3 DNA: TGTGCCAGCAGCTTAGGGATTGGGGCAAGCTACGAGCAGTACTTC. Residues: CASSLGIGASYEQYF. The entire variable domain, with the rest obtained from reference TRBV5-5 and TRBJ2-7, is as follows: DAGVTQSPTHLIKTRGQQVTLRCSPISGHKSVSWYQQVLGQGPQFIFQYYEKEERGRGNFPDRFSARQFPNYSSELNVNALLLGDSALYLCASSLGIGASYEQYFGPGTRLTVT.

The chain uses TRBV7-2 and TRBJ1-2; D gene ambiguous. The CDR3 is made up of 14 amino acids. Germline CDR1 and CDR2: SGHTA and FQGNSA. Trimming cost V 2 bases and J 3 bases, with 10 bases left between them. CDR3 sequence: CASSLNGIDYGYTF. DNA of the CDR3: TGTGCCAGCAGCTTAAACGGGATCGACTATGGCTACACCTTC.

This chain uses TRBV7-3 with TRBJ2-7, with 11 bases lining up with TRBD2. The CDR3 spans 15 residues. CDR1 is SGHTA and CDR2 is FQGTGA in the germline V gene. V was clipped by 2 bases and J by 0 bases; unmatched bases: 0. Here the CDR3 reads CASSLLAGGSYEQYF. In nucleotides, the CDR3 is TGTGCCAGCAGCTTACTAGCGGGAGGCTCCTACGAGCAGTACTTC.

V and J are TRBV11-2 and TRBJ1-1; unclear D gene. The CDR3 loop spans 13 amino acids. Trimming took off 3 bases at V and 4 bases at J, with 9 bases between the two ends. The germline V gene has CDR1 SGHAT and CDR2 FQNNGV. The DNA of the CDR3 is TGTGCCAGCAGCTTCGAACGGGGCACTGAAGCTTTCTTT. Translation: CASSFERGTEAFF.

The chain has TRBV30 and TRBJ2-2, with a possible D match to TRBD1 (5 bases). The length of the CDR3 is 13 residues. The V end lost 5 bases, the J end lost 7 bases, and 14 bases lay between the germline ends. The germline V gene encodes CDR1 GTSNPN and CDR2 SVGIG (reference sequence). The CDR3 bases are TGTGCCTGGTGTCGGAAGGGGTTCGGGGAGCTGTTTTTT. Its protein product is CAWCRKGFGELFF.

J is TRBJ2-7 and V is TRBV6-2 or TRBV6-3; 12 bases match TRBD1. The CDR3 loop spans 18 amino acids. Germline trimming cut 4 bases from V and 6 bases from J; bases unmatched to any gene: 16. The germline V gene has CDR1 MNHEY and CDR2 SVGEGT. The chain's CDR3 is CASSSGTGGSNRALEQYF. DNA for the CDR3: TGTGCCAGCAGTTCCGGGACAGGGGGCTCTAATCGGGCTCTCGAGCAGTACTTC.

This chain uses TRBV18 with TRBJ2-3; 15 bases are shared with TRBD2. CDR3 size: 17 residues. Germline lookup yields CDR1 KGHSH and CDR2 LQKENI. J was trimmed by 4 bases and V by 5 bases; bases with no gene match: 7. CDR3 in amino acids: CASSSGLAGGPSDTQYF. The CDR3 DNA reads TGTGCCAGCTCATCCGGACTAGCGGGAGGGCCCTCAGATACGCAGTATTTT.

The CDR3: CATSPGMNTGELFF. CDR3 bases: TGTGCCACCAGCCCGGGAATGAACACCGGGGAGCTGTTTTTT. J is TRBJ2-2 and V is TRBV24-1; D may be TRBD2 (5 bases). Germline CDR1 and CDR2: KGHDR and SFDVKD. Trimming removed 7 bases at V and 1 base at J, with 9 bases between. The CDR3 covers 14 residues.

The chain has TRBV3-1 (or the pseudogene TRBV3-2) and TRBJ1-4; D not certain. Germline CDR1 LGHDT, CDR2 YNNKEL (reference sequence). Trimming took 4 bases from V and 0 from J, leaving 9 bases between them. The CDR3 is made up of 15 amino acids. The DNA for the CDR3 is TGTGCCAGCAGCCCGGGTCTTTCAACTAATGAAAAACTGTTTTTT. It encodes CASSPGLSTNEKLFF.

This chain connects TRBV11-3 to TRBJ2-7, with 11 bases identical to TRBD2. CDR1 and CDR2 from the germline V gene are SGHNT and YENEEA. The junction had 8 bases not matched to a gene; V was cut back by 5 bases and J by 5 bases. The CDR3 is 15 amino acids. The CDR3 DNA sequence: TGTGCCAGCAGCGTCACTAGCGGGAGTACCCACGAGCAGTACTTC. Amino acid sequence: CASSVTSGSTHEQYF.

The chain carries TRBV27 and TRBJ1-3; 8 bases match TRBD1. With V trimmed by 6 bases and J by 1 base, 5 bases remained unmatched. The CDR3 spans 15 residues. The V gene's germline CDR1 is MNHEY and CDR2 SMNVEV (reference sequence). The CDR3 spells CASRIQGASGNTIYF. The CDR3 DNA reads TGTGCCAGCAGGATCCAGGGGGCTTCTGGAAACACCATATATTTT.

The chain is built from TRBV6-5 and TRBJ1-2, with TRBD1 as a possible D gene (6 bases). The CDR3 extends over 15 amino acids. CDR1 MNHEY and CDR2 SVGAGI come from the germline V gene. Between the trimmed V and J ends, which lost 7 bases and 3 bases, there was a span of 18 bases. This chain's CDR3 is CASNPGGGVDYGYTF. CDR3 nucleotide sequence: TGTGCCAGCAACCCGGGGGGGGGCGTTGACTATGGCTACACCTTC.

The chain uses TRBV4-1 and TRBJ2-5; 11 bases line up with TRBD1. V dropped 4 bases and J dropped 2; count of bases not matched to a gene: 6. Germline V gene sequence: CDR1 MGHRA, CDR2 YSYEKL. This CDR3 contains 16 residues. The CDR3 nucleotides are TGCGCCAGCAGCCGGGACAGGGGGAGGGCACAAGAGACCCAGTACTTC. This codes for CASSRDRGRAQETQYF.

This clone was picked up a small number of times. The chain carries TRBV5-6 and TRBJ2-7; 7 positions agree with TRBD1. The CDR3 contains 14 residues. V lost 4 bases and J lost 1; bases outside the gene matches: 5. CDR1 is SGHDT and CDR2 is YYEEEE in the germline V gene. CDR3 sequence: CASSGTAISYEQYF. DNA for the CDR3: TGTGCCAGCAGCGGGACAGCGATTTCCTACGAGCAGTACTTC.

The chain joins TRBV25-1 to TRBJ2-7; 9 bases align to TRBD1. Germline-derived CDR1 and CDR2 are MGHDK and SYGVNS. V lost 4 bases and J lost 6; bases outside the gene matches: 1. The CDR3 totals 12 residues. The CDR3 coding sequence is TGTGCCAGCAGTGGGGACAGGGCCGAGCAGTACTTC. Its protein product is CASSGDRAEQYF.

The chain has TRBV7-2 and TRBJ2-5; perhaps TRBD2 as D (6 bases). The length of the CDR3 is 15 residues. Trimming took 5 bases from V and 0 from J, leaving 13 bases between them. CDR1 and CDR2 (germline): SGHTA, FQGNSA. CDR3 nucleotide sequence: TGTGCCAGCAGCACAACGAGCGGGTACCAAGAGACCCAGTACTTC. Protein: CASSTTSGYQETQYF.

The chain uses TRBV27 and TRBJ1-6; a possible D gene is TRBD1 (6 bases). The CDR3 extends over 15 amino acids. Trimming took 5 bases from V and 0 from J, leaving 8 bases between them. Per the germline V gene, CDR1 is MNHEY and CDR2 is SMNVEV (reference sequence). The CDR3 bases are TGTGCCAGCAGTACAGGGACCTCCTATAATTCACCCCTCCACTTT. This sequence encodes CASSTGTSYNSPLHF.

As for this clone: The same CDR3 can be traced to other DNA sequences in this sample. This chain uses TRBV7-9 with TRBJ2-7; TRBD1 agrees at 7 bases. The length of the CDR3 is 12 residues. Germline lookup yields CDR1 SEHNR and CDR2 FQNEAQ (reference sequence). V lost 5 bases to trimming and J lost 4 bases; unmatched junction nucleotides: 2. CDR3 DNA sequence: TGTGCCAGCAGCCTACAGGGGTACGAGCAGTACTTC. This encodes CASSLQGYEQYF. Drawing the rest from reference TRBV7-9 and TRBJ2-7, the complete variable domain is DTGVSQNPRHKITKRGQNVTFRCDPISEHNRLYWYRQTLGQGPEFLTYFQNEAQLEKSRLLSDRFSAERPKGSFSTLEIQRTEQGDSAMYLCASSLQGYEQYFGPGTRLTVT.

This chain links TRBV15 with TRBJ1-4; 7 bases fit TRBD1. V dropped 4 bases and J dropped 3; count of bases not matched to a gene: 5. Per the germline V gene, CDR1 is LNHNV and CDR2 is YYDKDF (reference sequence). CDR3 length: 15 residues. This CDR3 is CATSTWDSSNEKLFF. CDR3 DNA sequence: TGTGCCACCAGCACTTGGGACAGTTCTAATGAAAAACTGTTTTTT.